This TCR beta chain was recorded in a study of blood T cell repertoires in COVID-19. About the study: From the United States, Italy and Spain came samples of acute and convalescent COVID-19. From T cells, B-cell-depleted T cells, or PBMCs came the material, which was cDNA or gDNA.

The CDR3 is made up of 17 amino acids. Germline CDR1 is SNHLY and CDR2 is FYNNEI. The V and J ends lost 7 bases and 0 bases respectively, with 19 bases between them. The method was immunoSEQ multiplex PCR; TCRdb's version includes in-frame clones alone and lacks a portion of them. The profile covers fewer than 650,000 clones, with roughly nine tenths appearing a single time and about 8% taken by the ten largest. The chain uses TRBV2 and TRBJ1-3; tentative D call: TRBD1 (6 bases). The receptor was isolated from a woman between 45 and 65 years old with COVID-19, enrolled during active disease. Source material: peripheral blood. The CDR3 protein is CASNSHPTGSSGNTIYF. In DNA, the CDR3 is TGTGCCAGCAACTCCCACCCGACAGGTAGCTCTGGAAACACCATATATTTT.